This record covers a single T cell receptor (beta chain). Assay used: immunoSEQ multiplex PCR; TCRdb lists only in-frame clones, some missing. The sample consists of roughly 500,000 clones, approximately 81% of them appearing once. The data belong to a study of shared clonotypes between healthy human individuals. This CDR3 has 13 residues. V lost 4 bases to trimming and J lost 3 bases, with 8 bases between them. Germline V gene lookup returns CDR1 SGDLS and CDR2 YYNGEE. This receptor was obtained from a woman aged 40 to 50 in good health. Some clones in this sample may be carry-over from other donors' samples. The genes are TRBV9 and TRBJ2-1; no clear D gene. Sequencing was performed on PBMCs. The CDR3 bases are TGTGCCAGCAGCCTCGGCAGCTACAATGAGCAGTTCTTC. This gives the protein CASSLGSYNEQFF. The complete variable domain, with remaining parts taken from reference TRBV9 and TRBJ2-1, reads DSGVTQTPKHLITATGQRVTLRCSPRSGDLSVYWYQQSLDQGLQFLIQYYNGEERAKGNILERFSAQQFPDLHSELNLSSLELGDSALYFCASSLGSYNEQFFGPGTRLTVL.